A single T cell receptor (beta chain) is shown here with its context. The data stem from a study of blood T cell repertoires in COVID-19. Study as a whole: Samples representing acute and convalescent COVID-19 were sourced from the United States, Italy and Spain. Sources were T cells, B-cell-depleted T cells, or PBMCs; the material itself was cDNA or gDNA.

As handled by the study authors: Reference gene primer amplification gave nucleated cell count estimates. Profiled with immunoSEQ multiplex PCR; TCRdb holds only in-frame clones, not every one. That table supplies the V and J calls and clone size; D and trimming were determined from the DNA. The table shows approximately 260,000 clones, with 70% to 90% occurring only once. The sequence came from a woman aged 65 to 85 with acute or convalescent COVID-19. The sequenced sample was peripheral blood.

For the CDR3, the DNA is TGTGCCAGCAGCGTAGAGGGGGAGACCCAGTACTTC. The encoded protein is CASSVEGETQYF. The gene calls are TRBV9 and TRBJ2-5; D might be TRBD1 (5 bases). Between the trimmed V and J ends, which lost 0 bases and 5 bases, there was a span of 5 bases. CDR1 is SGDLS and CDR2 is YYNGEE in the germline V gene. The CDR3 runs to 12 residues.